This TCR beta chain was identified during a study of monozygotic twins with inflammatory bowel disease. Note on this clonotype: Its target is not known.

Study-level results: Relative to healthy twins, IBD patients had fewer clonotypes in common with others, a gap that was especially apparent with disease activity.

TCRdb reprocessed the 5' RACE reads; each CDR3 protein has one entry and no DNA is given. The listing contains roughly 330,000 distinct CDR3 sequences. CDR3 length equals 16 residues. Per germline, CDR1 SGHRS and CDR2 YFSETQ. The TCR originated in a human donor with ulcerative colitis or Crohn's disease, or a healthy co-twin of an affected twin (not recorded which). This chain connects TRBV5-1 to TRBJ1-5; TCRdb proposes TRBD1, but this gene call is untestable without DNA. The sample consisted of blood. Here the CDR3 reads CASSLEGDSRNQPQHF. The whole variable domain, remainder taken from reference TRBV5-1 and TRBJ1-5, is KAGVTQTPRYLIKTRGQQVTLSCSPISGHRSVSWYQQTPGQGLQFLFEYFSETQRNKGNFPGRFSGRQFSNSRSEMNVSTLELGDSALYLCASSLEGDSRNQPQHFGDGTRLSIL.